This T cell receptor beta chain appears in the sequencing data of a study of regulatory T cells. The study, taken as a whole, reports: Hydrophobic residues at CDR3 positions 6 and 7 were enriched in conventional CD4+ T cells of CD3G-deficient patients. Regulatory T cells showed the strongest V-J pair restriction and V/J gene skewing among patient repertoires.

The germline V gene encodes CDR1 SNHLY and CDR2 FYNNEI. This CDR3 has 14 residues. The PCR used 52 TRBV and 13 TRBJ primers. The method was immunoSEQ multiplex PCR; TCRdb's version includes in-frame clones alone and lacks a portion of them. The sample has some 29,000 clones; roughly 92% are singletons. All CD3G-deficient patients showed autoimmunity, more severe in two. Patients aged 2 to 39 years had fewer naive T cells. CD4+ T cells were divided by sorting: CD25-high CD127-low Tregs, CD25-low CD127-high conventional cells. Regarding this clone: Its antigen is still unknown.

The chain employs TRBV2 and TRBJ2-5; 7 nucleotides line up with TRBD2. The DNA end lines up better with TRBJ2-7; the J call may be wrong. The sequenced sample was conventional CD4+ T cells sorted from blood. This TCR was recovered from a person aged 18-29 years with CD3G deficiency. In nucleotides, the CDR3 is TGTGCCAGCAGTGAAAGGTCTACGGGGGGCGAGCAGTACTTC. This gives the protein CASSERSTGGEQYF.